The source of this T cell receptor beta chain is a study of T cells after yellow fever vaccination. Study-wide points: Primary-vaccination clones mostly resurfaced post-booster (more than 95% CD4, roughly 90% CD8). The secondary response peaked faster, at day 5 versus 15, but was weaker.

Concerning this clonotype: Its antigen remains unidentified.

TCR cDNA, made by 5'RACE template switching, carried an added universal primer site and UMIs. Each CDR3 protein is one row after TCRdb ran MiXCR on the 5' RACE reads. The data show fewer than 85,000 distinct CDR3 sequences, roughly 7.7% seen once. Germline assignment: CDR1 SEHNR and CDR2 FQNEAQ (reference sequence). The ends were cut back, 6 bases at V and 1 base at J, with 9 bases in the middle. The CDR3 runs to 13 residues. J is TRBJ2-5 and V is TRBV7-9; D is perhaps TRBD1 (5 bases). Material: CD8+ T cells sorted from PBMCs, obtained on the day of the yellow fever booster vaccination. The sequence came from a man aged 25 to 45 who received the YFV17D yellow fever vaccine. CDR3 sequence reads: CASRRTTQETQYF. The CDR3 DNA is TGTGCCAGCAGGCGGACAACCCAAGAGACCCAGTACTTC.